This TCR beta chain came from a study of CD8 T cells in ankylosing spondylitis. Broader study findings: A motif in TCR beta, a set of several highly homologous variants, appeared characteristic of ankylosing spondylitis blood. Peripheral blood samples showed relatively rare disease-linked clones, and these clones were CD8+. Clones linked to disease were reported to show significant enrichment in matched ankylosing spondylitis synovial fluid.

As the method for making TCR beta libraries, quantitative 5'-RACE with molecular barcodes was used. TCRdb passed the 5' RACE reads through MiXCR, listing each CDR3 protein once. Found here are roughly 190,000 distinct CDR3 sequences, about 13% of them singletons; the top ten hold approximately 15%. Notes on this clonotype: Antigen specificity is unknown.

Sequences were obtained from blood, either unsorted or a sorted T cell fraction (not recorded which). The receptor was isolated from a male donor with ankylosing spondylitis or in good health (not recorded which).

The CDR3 DNA reads as TGCGCCAGCAGCCAAGAATCTTATGTGGGAGCGGGCACCGGGGAGCTGTTTTTT. This sequence encodes CASSQESYVGAGTGELFF. This chain links TRBV4-1 with TRBJ2-2, with D possibly TRBD2 on 6 matching bases. CDR1 is MGHRA and CDR2 is YSYEKL in the germline V gene. The CDR3 is made up of 18 amino acids. The ends were cut back, 0 bases at V and 4 bases at J, with 18 bases in the middle.